Below, 24 T cell receptor beta chains from the same sample are listed, as sequenced in a study of vaccination effects on CD4 cells after COVID-19. The assay was immunoSEQ multiplex PCR, and TCRdb's table has in-frame clones only and misses some. The sample records more than 35,000 clones, roughly 82% being singletons. Following an approximately eleven-day culture, CD4+ T cells were purified. No antigens are known for them. Source: CD4+ T cells from PBMCs cultured without peptide, taken before COVID-19 vaccination. These receptors came from a human donor who received a COVID-19 vaccine.

The V call is TRBV5-1, the J call TRBJ1-2; 9 bases align to TRBD1. The CDR3 loop spans 17 amino acids. Germline CDR1 SGHRS, CDR2 YFSETQ. V was pared by 0 bases and J by 4 bases, with 10 bases of the junction left unmatched. CDR3 region: CASSLVLSGQGIYGYTF. CDR3 DNA: TGCGCCAGCAGCTTGGTGCTGTCGGGACAGGGTATCTATGGCTACACCTTC.

The rearrangement uses TRBV5-6 and TRBJ1-2; D might be TRBD1 (5 bases). V shed 1 base and J shed 4 bases, with 20 bases lying between them. Germline loops: CDR1 SGHDT, CDR2 YYEEEE. The CDR3 has 17 amino acids. CDR3 sequence reads: CASSLFIIQGSSYGYTF. The CDR3, as DNA: TGTGCCAGCAGCTTGTTTATAATTCAGGGCAGCAGCTATGGCTACACCTTC.

V and J are TRBV29-1 and TRBJ1-1, with 9 bases matching TRBD1. CDR1 and CDR2 (germline): SQVTM, ANQGSEA. There are 13 residues in the CDR3. V was clipped by 7 bases and J by 4 bases; unmatched bases: 7. DNA of the CDR3: TGCAGCGACCGAGGACAGGGGAGCACTGAAGCTTTCTTT. It translates to CSDRGQGSTEAFF.

The V call is TRBV30, the J call TRBJ1-1; 11 bases agree with TRBD1. This CDR3 is built from 15 residues. Germline loops: CDR1 GTSNPN, CDR2 SVGIG (reference sequence). The V segment lost 5 bases and the J segment 5 bases; nucleotides outside the gene matches: 10. The CDR3 is CAWSLRDRGGTEAFF. DNA for the CDR3: TGTGCCTGGTCTCTCCGGGACAGGGGGGGGACTGAAGCTTTCTTT.

The chain carries TRBV18 and TRBJ2-7, with a weak D call TRBD1 (9 bases). V was cut by 5 bases and J by 4 bases, with 18 bases left in between. CDR1 is KGHSH, CDR2 LQKENI, per germline. The CDR3 totals 15 residues. In nucleotides, the CDR3 is TGTGCCAGCTCAGCCGGGACAGGGACTAGGTACGAGCAGTACGTC. Its protein product is CASSAGTGTRYEQYV.

The V call is TRBV6-2 or TRBV6-3, the J call TRBJ1-6, with D perhaps TRBD1 (6 bases). The length of the CDR3 is 16 residues. Germline V gene sequence: CDR1 MNHEY, CDR2 SVGEGT. Trimming shortened V by 6 bases and J by 4 bases, and 16 bases separated the two germline ends. CDR3 loop: CASSPRRDKYNSPLHF. The DNA for the CDR3 is TGTGCCAGCAGCCCCCGCCGGGACAAGTATAATTCACCCCTCCACTTT.

V usage is TRBV5-4 and J usage is TRBJ2-3; D gene uncertain. There are 13 residues in the CDR3. V gave up 4 bases and J gave up 3 bases, with 9 bases separating them. CDR1 and CDR2 (germline): SGHNT, YYREEE (reference sequence). As DNA, the CDR3 is TGTGCCAGCAGCCAGTACGGGACAGATACGCAGTATTTT. Protein product: CASSQYGTDTQYF.

The chain joins TRBV7-2 to TRBJ1-1; no clear D gene. CDR1 and CDR2 (germline): SGHTA, FQGNSA. The CDR3 contains 14 residues. V was shortened by 5 bases and J by 3 bases, with 13 bases between the two germline ends. The CDR3 region is CASSPPLGYTEAFF. The CDR3 DNA sequence: TGTGCCAGCAGCCCCCCACTGGGCTACACTGAAGCTTTCTTT. The full variable domain, completed using reference TRBV7-2 and TRBJ1-1, is GAGVSQSPSNKVTEKGKDVELRCDPISGHTALYWYRQSLGQGLEFLIYFQGNSAPDKSGLPSDRFSAERTGGSVSTLTIQRTQQEDSAVYLCASSPPLGYTEAFFGQGTRLTVV.

V and J are TRBV6-5 and TRBJ1-1, with D uncertain. CDR1 is MNHEY and CDR2 is SVGAGI in the germline V gene. The CDR3 has 14 residues. Trimming took off 5 bases at V and 5 bases at J, with 15 bases between the two ends. The CDR3 sequence is CASSKEGAGTEAFF. CDR3 nucleotide sequence: TGTGCCAGCAGTAAGGAAGGTGCGGGGACTGAAGCTTTCTTT.

This rearrangement joins TRBV5-1 to TRBJ2-3; tentatively, D is TRBD1 (5 bases). CDR1 is SGHRS, CDR2 YFSETQ, per germline. The CDR3 is made up of 15 amino acids. The ends were cut back, 0 bases at V and 4 bases at J, with 12 bases in the middle. Here the CDR3 DNA reads TGCGCCAGCAGCTTGGGGGCAGGGCCATCAGATACGCAGTATTTT. Translating it yields CASSLGAGPSDTQYF.

The chain links TRBV7-8 to TRBJ2-1; D call uncertain. The CDR3 is 14 residues long. Trimming shortened V by 0 bases and J by 5 bases, and 8 bases separated the two germline ends. Germline assignment: CDR1 SGHVS and CDR2 FQNEAQ. The CDR3 DNA follows: TGTGCCAGCAGCTTAGCGATAGCCAACAATGAGCAGTTCTTC. Its protein product is CASSLAIANNEQFF.

A note on this clone: At one boundary the junction diverges from the germline segment, which might be a read error. V is TRBV7-9 and J is TRBJ2-5; 9 bases are shared with TRBD2. This CDR3 is 17 amino acids long. The germline V gene has CDR1 SEHNR and CDR2 FQNEAQ (reference sequence). This chain's CDR3 is CASSLAGSGGHQETQYF. In DNA form, the CDR3 reads TGCGCCAGCAGCTTAGCGGGTAGCGGGGGACACCAAGAGACCCAGTACTTC.

The chain uses TRBV7-3 and TRBJ1-1, with D hard to call. The germline V and J ends were trimmed by 2 bases and 0 bases, with 13 bases remaining between them. The CDR3 runs 16 residues. Per germline, CDR1 SGHTA and CDR2 FQGTGA. The DNA for the CDR3 is TGTGCCAGCAGCTTAGGGCCGGGCCCAATGAACACTGAAGCTTTCTTT. Protein: CASSLGPGPMNTEAFF.

The rearrangement uses TRBV6-5 and TRBJ1-2, with D unclear. CDR3 size: 16 residues. Trimming took off 4 bases at V and 4 bases at J, with 19 bases between the two ends. Per the germline V gene, CDR1 is MNHEY and CDR2 is SVGAGI. CDR3 sequence: CASSSNQNWGVYGYTF. The CDR3 DNA reads as TGTGCCAGCAGTTCCAACCAAAACTGGGGAGTCTATGGCTACACCTTC.

This clone was seen more than once but under ten times. The rearrangement joins TRBV5-1 to TRBJ2-3; no firm D call. The germline V gene has CDR1 SGHRS and CDR2 YFSETQ. Deletions cut 2 bases from V and 5 bases from J, with 12 bases between. The CDR3 extends over 14 amino acids. The CDR3 DNA reads TGCGCCAGCAGCTTATTTACTGGACGAGATACGCAGTATTTT. It yields the protein CASSLFTGRDTQYF.

V usage is TRBV5-1 and J usage is TRBJ1-2; 8 bases match TRBD1. Per germline, CDR1 SGHRS and CDR2 YFSETQ. This CDR3 is built from 14 residues. V lost 0 bases and J lost 3; bases outside the gene matches: 1. CDR3 nucleotide sequence: TGCGCCAGCAGCTTGGGACAGGGGTACTATGGCTACACCTTC. This encodes CASSLGQGYYGYTF.

This sequence joins TRBV7-2 and TRBJ1-2; TRBD1 matches 9 bases. The V segment lost 4 bases and the J segment 8 bases; nucleotides outside the gene matches: 8. This CDR3 is 14 amino acids long. Germline V gives CDR1 SGHTA, CDR2 FQGNSA. This CDR3 is CASSSQTGGWGYTF. CDR3 coding DNA: TGTGCCAGCAGCTCTCAGACAGGGGGTTGGGGCTACACCTTC.

V usage is TRBV6-6 and J usage is TRBJ2-4, with 7 bases fitting TRBD2. V lost 9 bases to trimming and J lost 3 bases; unmatched junction nucleotides: 8. Germline CDR1 reads MNHNY; CDR2 reads SVGAGI (reference sequence). The CDR3 spans 14 residues. CDR3 in amino acids: CASRNGGYKNIQYF. DNA for the CDR3: TGTGCCAGTAGAAACGGGGGGTACAAAAACATTCAGTACTTC.

The CDR3 region has the DNA TGTGCCAGCAGAGCAGGGGGAACTAATGAAAAACTGTTTTTT. Translating it yields CASRAGGTNEKLFF. This sequence joins TRBV6-6 and TRBJ1-4, with 7 bases matching TRBD1. Losses at the gene ends were 6 bases for V and 1 base for J; bases not matched to a gene: 2. The germline V gene encodes CDR1 MNHNY and CDR2 SVGAGI (reference sequence). This CDR3 spans 14 amino acids.

This chain joins TRBV6-5 and TRBJ1-2; D is unclear. V was clipped by 7 bases and J by 4 bases, with 19 bases between them. CDR3 length equals 15 residues. Germline V gives CDR1 MNHEY, CDR2 SVGAGI. CDR3 region: CASTPHTLGIYGYTF. The CDR3 nucleotides are TGTGCCAGCACCCCTCATACCCTGGGAATCTATGGCTACACCTTC.

J is TRBJ2-7 and V is TRBV6-6; perhaps TRBD1 as D (6 bases). The CDR3 length is 13 residues. Germline V lookup: CDR1 MNHNY, CDR2 SVGAGI (reference sequence). The germline V and J ends were trimmed by 0 bases and 5 bases, with 8 bases remaining between them. The CDR3 DNA follows: TGTGCCAGCAGTTACTCGGGGACAAACGAGCAGTACGTC. Translation: CASSYSGTNEQYV.

The chain employs TRBV7-8 and TRBJ1-1; no clear D. This CDR3 region has 13 residues. Germline V lookup: CDR1 SGHVS, CDR2 FQNEAQ. V lost 5 bases to trimming and J lost 1 base, with 8 bases between them. CDR3 DNA sequence: TGTGCCAGCAGCGCAAACAGGAACACTGAAGCTTTCTTT. Protein: CASSANRNTEAFF.

The CDR3 sequence is CASSQGSSGGINRVELFF. CDR3 nucleotides: TGTGCCAGCAGCCAAGGATCCAGCGGGGGAATCAATCGGGTGGAGCTGTTTTTT. The chain combines TRBV3-1 (or the pseudogene TRBV3-2) with TRBJ2-2, with 8 bases identical to TRBD2. From germline, CDR1 is LGHDT and CDR2 YNNKEL (reference sequence). The CDR3 spans 18 residues. The V gene end was trimmed by 1 base and the J gene end by 10 bases; junction bases not matched to a gene: 17.

This chain uses TRBV19 with TRBJ1-2; no clear D gene. CDR1 and CDR2 (germline): LNHDA, SQIVND (reference sequence). The CDR3 has 15 amino acids. Trimming took 0 bases from V and 0 from J, leaving 8 bases between them. The CDR3 DNA sequence: TGTGCCAGTAGTATAGATCCCGGGCCTAACTATGGCTACACCTTC. It encodes CASSIDPGPNYGYTF. Full variable domain (outside the CDR3, taken from reference TRBV19 and TRBJ1-2): DGGITQSPKYLFRKEGQNVTLSCEQNLNHDAMYWYRQDPGQGLRLIYYSQIVNDFQKGDIAEGYSVSREKKESFPLTVTSAQKNPTAFYLCASSIDPGPNYGYTFGSGTRLTVV.